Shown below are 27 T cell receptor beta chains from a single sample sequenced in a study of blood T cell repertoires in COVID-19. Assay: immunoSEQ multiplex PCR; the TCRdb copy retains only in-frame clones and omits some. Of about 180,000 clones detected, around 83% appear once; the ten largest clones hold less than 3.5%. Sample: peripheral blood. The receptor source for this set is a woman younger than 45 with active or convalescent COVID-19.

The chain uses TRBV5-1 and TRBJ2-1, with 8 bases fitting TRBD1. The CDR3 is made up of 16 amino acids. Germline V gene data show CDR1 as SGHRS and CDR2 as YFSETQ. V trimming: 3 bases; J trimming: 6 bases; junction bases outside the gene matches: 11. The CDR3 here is CASSSDFRGRGNEQFF. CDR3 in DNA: TGCGCCAGCAGCTCAGACTTCAGGGGGCGCGGCAATGAGCAGTTCTTC.

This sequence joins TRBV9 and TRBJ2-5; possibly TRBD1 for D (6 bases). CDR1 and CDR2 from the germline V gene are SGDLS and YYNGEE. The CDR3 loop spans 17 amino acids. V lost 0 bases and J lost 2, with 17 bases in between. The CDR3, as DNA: TGTGCCAGCAGCGTAGTAGACAGGTGGAACCTGCAAGAGACCCAGTACTTC. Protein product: CASSVVDRWNLQETQYF. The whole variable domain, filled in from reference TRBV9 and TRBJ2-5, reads DSGVTQTPKHLITATGQRVTLRCSPRSGDLSVYWYQQSLDQGLQFLIQYYNGEERAKGNILERFSAQQFPDLHSELNLSSLELGDSALYFCASSVVDRWNLQETQYFGPGTRLLVL.

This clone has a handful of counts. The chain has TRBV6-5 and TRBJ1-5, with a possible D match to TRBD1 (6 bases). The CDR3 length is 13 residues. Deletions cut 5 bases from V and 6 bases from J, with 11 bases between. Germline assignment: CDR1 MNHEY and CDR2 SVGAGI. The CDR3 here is CASSHRDGQPQHF. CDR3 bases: TGTGCCAGCAGTCACAGGGATGGTCAGCCCCAGCATTTT.

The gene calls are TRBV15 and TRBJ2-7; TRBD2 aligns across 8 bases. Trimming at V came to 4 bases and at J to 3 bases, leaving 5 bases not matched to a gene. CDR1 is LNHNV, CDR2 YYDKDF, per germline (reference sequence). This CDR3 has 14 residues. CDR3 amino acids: CATSNSGAYYEQYF. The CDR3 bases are TGTGCCACCAGCAATAGCGGGGCCTACTACGAGCAGTACTTC. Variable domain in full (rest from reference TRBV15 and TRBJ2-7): DAMVIQNPRYQVTQFGKPVTLSCSQTLNHNVMYWYQQKSSQAPKLLFHYYDKDFNNEADTPDNFQSRRPNTSFCFLDIRSPGLGDTAMYLCATSNSGAYYEQYFGPGTRLTVT.

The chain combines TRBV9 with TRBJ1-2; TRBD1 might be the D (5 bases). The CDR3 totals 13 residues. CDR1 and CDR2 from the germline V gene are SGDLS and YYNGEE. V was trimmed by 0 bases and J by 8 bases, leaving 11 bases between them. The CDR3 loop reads CASSVVGAVGYTF. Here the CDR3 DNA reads TGTGCCAGCAGCGTAGTTGGGGCAGTCGGCTACACCTTC.

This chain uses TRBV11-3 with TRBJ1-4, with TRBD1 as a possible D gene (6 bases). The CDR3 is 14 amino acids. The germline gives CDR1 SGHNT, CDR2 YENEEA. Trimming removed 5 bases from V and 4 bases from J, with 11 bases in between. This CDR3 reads CASSPLDSNEKLFF. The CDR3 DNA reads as TGTGCCAGCAGCCCTCTGGACAGTAATGAAAAACTGTTTTTT.

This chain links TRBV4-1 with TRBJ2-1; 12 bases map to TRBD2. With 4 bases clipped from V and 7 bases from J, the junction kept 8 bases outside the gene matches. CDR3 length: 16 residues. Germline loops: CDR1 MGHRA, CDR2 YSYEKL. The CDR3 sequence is CASSRDLAGGRNEQFF. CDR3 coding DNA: TGCGCCAGCAGCCGGGACCTAGCGGGGGGGCGGAATGAGCAGTTCTTC.

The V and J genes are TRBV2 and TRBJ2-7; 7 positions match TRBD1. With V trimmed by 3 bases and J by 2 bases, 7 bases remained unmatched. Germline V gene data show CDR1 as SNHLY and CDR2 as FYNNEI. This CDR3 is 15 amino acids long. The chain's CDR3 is CASSEGQQSTYEQYF. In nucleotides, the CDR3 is TGTGCCAGCAGTGAGGGACAGCAATCTACCTACGAGCAGTACTTC.

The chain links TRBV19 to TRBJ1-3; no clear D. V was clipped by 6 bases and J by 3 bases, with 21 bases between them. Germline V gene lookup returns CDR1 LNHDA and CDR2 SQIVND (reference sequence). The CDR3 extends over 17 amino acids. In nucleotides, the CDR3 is TGTGCCAGTAGCTCCCCCACCCAGAGAGGAGTTGGAAACACCATATATTTT. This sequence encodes CASSSPTQRGVGNTIYF.

The CDR3 DNA reads as TGCAGCGCCGAGGTGGGTGAGCAGTTCTTC. It codes for CSAEVGEQFF. The chain recombines TRBV29-1 with TRBJ2-1; D not certain. Trimming cost V 7 bases and J 9 bases, with 10 bases left between them. Germline CDR1 is SQVTM and CDR2 is ANQGSEA. The CDR3 has 10 amino acids.

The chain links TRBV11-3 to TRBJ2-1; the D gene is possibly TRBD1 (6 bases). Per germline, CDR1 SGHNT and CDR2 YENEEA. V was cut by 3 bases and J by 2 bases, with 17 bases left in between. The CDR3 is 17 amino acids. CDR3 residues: CASSFPTWTVTYNEQFF. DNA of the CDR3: TGTGCCAGCAGCTTCCCAACCTGGACAGTTACCTACAATGAGCAGTTCTTC.

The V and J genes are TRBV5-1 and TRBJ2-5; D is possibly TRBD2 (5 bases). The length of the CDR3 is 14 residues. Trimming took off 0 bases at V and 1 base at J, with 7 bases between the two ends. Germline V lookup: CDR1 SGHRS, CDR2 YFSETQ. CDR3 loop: CASSLGGLQETQYF. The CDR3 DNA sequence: TGCGCCAGCAGCTTGGGCGGACTCCAAGAGACCCAGTACTTC.

This CDR3 reads CASRKSSSREAFF. CDR3 sequence (DNA): TGTGCCAGCAGGAAATCCTCGAGCAGGGAAGCTTTCTTT. This chain links TRBV6-5 with TRBJ1-1; D remains unclear. Trimming stripped 6 bases from V and 8 bases from J, with 16 bases between. This CDR3 is 13 amino acids long. In germline, CDR1 is MNHEY, CDR2 SVGAGI.

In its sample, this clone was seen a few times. CDR3 sequence: CAISDPGTSGKSDTQYF. In DNA form, the CDR3 reads TGTGCCATCAGTGACCCAGGGACTAGCGGGAAATCAGATACGCAGTATTTT. The chain joins TRBV10-3 to TRBJ2-3, with 13 bases identical to TRBD2. The CDR3 is made up of 17 amino acids. Trimming took 3 bases from V and 4 from J; bases not matched to a gene: 7. The germline gives CDR1 ENHRY, CDR2 SYGVKD.

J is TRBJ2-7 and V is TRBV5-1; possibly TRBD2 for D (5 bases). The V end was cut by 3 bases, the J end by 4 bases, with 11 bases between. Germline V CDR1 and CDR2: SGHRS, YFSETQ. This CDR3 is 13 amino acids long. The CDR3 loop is CASSSPGFYEQYF. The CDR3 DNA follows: TGCGCCAGCAGCTCCCCGGGATTTTACGAGCAGTACTTC.

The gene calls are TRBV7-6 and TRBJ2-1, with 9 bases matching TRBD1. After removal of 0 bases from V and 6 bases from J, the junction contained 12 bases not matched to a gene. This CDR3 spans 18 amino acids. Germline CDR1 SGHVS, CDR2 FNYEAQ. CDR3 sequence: CASSLALTDRGKGNEQFF. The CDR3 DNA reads TGTGCCAGCAGCTTAGCCCTCACCGACAGGGGGAAGGGCAATGAGCAGTTCTTC.

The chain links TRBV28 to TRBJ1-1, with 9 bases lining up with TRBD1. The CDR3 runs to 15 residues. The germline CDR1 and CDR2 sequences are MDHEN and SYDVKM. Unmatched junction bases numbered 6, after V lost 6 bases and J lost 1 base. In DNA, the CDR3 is TGTGCCAGCAGCAAACTGGGACAGGGGAACACTGAAGCTTTCTTT. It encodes CASSKLGQGNTEAFF.

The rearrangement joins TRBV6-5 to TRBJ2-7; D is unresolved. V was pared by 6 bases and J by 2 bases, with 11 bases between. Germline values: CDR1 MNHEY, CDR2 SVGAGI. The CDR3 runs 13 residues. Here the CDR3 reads CASSPADTYEQYF. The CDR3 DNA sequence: TGTGCCAGCAGCCCCGCAGATACCTACGAGCAGTACTTC.

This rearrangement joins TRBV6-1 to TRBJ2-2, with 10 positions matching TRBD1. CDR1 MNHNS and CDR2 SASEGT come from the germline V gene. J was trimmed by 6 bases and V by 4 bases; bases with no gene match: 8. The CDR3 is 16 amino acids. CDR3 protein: CASSVRDRGIPGELFF. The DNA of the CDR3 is TGTGCCAGCAGTGTTCGGGACAGGGGAATTCCCGGGGAGCTGTTTTTT.

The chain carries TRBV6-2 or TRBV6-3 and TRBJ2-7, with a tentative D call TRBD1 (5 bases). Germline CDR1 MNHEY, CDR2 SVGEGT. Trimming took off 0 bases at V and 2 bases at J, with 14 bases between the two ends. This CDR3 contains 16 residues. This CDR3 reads CASSYSPQDSTYEQYF. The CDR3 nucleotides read TGTGCCAGCAGTTACTCCCCCCAAGACAGCACCTACGAGCAGTACTTC.

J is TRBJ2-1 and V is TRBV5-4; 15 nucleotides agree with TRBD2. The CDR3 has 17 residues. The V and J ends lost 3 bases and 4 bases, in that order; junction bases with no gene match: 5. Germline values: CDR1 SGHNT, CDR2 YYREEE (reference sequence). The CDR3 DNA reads TGTGCCAGCAGCTCCGGGACTAGCGGGAGGTCGTACAATGAGCAGTTCTTC. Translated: CASSSGTSGRSYNEQFF.

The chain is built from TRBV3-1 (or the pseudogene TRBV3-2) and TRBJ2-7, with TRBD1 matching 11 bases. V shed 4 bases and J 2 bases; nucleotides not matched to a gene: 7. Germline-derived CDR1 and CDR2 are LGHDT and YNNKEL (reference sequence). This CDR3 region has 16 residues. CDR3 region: CASSPPRDRGTYEQYF. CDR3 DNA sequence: TGTGCCAGCAGCCCCCCTAGGGACAGGGGGACCTACGAGCAGTACTTC.

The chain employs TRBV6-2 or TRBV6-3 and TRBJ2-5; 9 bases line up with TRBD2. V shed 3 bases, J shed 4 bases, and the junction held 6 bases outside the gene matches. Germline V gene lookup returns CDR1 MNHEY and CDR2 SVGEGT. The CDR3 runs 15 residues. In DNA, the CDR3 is TGTGCCAGCAGTTATGCGGGGGGGCTTACAGAGACCCAGTACTTC. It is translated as CASSYAGGLTETQYF.

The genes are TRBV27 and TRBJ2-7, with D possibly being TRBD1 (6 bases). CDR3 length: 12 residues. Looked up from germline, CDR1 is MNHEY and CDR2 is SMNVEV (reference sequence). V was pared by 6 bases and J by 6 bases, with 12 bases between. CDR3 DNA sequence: TGTGCCAGCAGCCTAACAGGGATCGAGCAGTACTTC. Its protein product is CASSLTGIEQYF.

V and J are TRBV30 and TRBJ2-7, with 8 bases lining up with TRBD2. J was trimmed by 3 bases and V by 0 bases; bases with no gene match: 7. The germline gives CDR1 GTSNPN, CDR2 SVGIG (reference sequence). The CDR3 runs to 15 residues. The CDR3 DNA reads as TGTGCCTGGAGTGTACGGGGGGGAACCTTCTACGAGCAGTACTTC. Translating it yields CAWSVRGGTFYEQYF. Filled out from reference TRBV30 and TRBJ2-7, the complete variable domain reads SQTIHQWPATLVQPVGSPLSLECTVEGTSNPNLYWYRQAAGRGLQLLFYSVGIGQISSEVPQNLSASRPQDRQFILSSKKLLLSDSGFYLCAWSVRGGTFYEQYFGPGTRLTVT.

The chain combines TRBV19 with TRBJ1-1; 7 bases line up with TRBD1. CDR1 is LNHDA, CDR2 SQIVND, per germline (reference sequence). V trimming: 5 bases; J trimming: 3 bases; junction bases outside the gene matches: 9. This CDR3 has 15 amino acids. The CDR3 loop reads CASSEGTVFYTEAFF. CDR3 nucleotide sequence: TGTGCCAGTAGTGAGGGGACAGTCTTTTACACTGAAGCTTTCTTT.

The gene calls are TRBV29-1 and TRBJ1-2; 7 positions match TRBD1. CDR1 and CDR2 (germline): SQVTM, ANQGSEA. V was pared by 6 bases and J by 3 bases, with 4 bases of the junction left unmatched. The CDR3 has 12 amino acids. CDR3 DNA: TGCAGCGTAGGTCAGGGGGACTATGGCTACACCTTC. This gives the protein CSVGQGDYGYTF.